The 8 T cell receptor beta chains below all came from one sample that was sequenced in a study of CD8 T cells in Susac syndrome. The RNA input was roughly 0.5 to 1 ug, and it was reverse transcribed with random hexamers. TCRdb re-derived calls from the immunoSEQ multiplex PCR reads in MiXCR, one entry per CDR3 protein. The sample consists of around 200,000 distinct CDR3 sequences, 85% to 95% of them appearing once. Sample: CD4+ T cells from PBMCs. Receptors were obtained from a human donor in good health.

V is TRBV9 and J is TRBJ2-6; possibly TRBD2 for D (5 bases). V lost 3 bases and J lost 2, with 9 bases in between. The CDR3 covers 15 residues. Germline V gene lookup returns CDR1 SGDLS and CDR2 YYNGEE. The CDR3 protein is CASSAGVPGANVLTF. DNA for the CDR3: TGTGCCAGCAGCGCCGGGGTTCCTGGGGCCAACGTCCTGACTTTC.

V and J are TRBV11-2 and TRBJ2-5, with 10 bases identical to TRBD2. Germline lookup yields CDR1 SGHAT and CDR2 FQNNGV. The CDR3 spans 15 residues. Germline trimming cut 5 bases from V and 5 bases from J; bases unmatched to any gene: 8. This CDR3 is CASSTSLAGGETQYF. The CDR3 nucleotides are TGTGCCAGCAGCACCTCCTTAGCGGGAGGCGAGACCCAGTACTTC.

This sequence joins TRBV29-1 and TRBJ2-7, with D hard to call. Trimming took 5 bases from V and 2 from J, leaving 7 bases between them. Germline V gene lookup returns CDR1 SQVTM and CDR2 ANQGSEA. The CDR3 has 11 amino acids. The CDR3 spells CSVLETYEQYF. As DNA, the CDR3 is TGCAGCGTTTTGGAGACCTACGAGCAGTACTTC.

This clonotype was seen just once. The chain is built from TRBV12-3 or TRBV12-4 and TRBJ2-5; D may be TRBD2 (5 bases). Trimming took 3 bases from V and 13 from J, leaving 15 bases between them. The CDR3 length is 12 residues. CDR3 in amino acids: CASSFGRGYGYF. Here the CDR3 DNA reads TGTGCCAGCAGTTTTGGCCGGGGATACGGGTACTTC.

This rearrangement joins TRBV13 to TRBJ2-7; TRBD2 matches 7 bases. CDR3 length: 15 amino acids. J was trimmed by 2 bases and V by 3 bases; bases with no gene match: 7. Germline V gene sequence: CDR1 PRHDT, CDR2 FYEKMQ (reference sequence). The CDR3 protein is CASSFRGSGTYEQYV. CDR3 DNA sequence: TGTGCCAGCAGCTTCCGCGGGAGCGGGACCTACGAGCAGTACGTC.

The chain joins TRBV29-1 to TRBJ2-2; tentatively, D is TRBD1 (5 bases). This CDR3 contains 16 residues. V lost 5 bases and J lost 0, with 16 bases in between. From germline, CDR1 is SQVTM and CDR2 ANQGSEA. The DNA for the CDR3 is TGCAGCGTTTTACCGACAGAGCCGCCGAACACCGGGGAGCTGTTTTTT. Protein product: CSVLPTEPPNTGELFF.

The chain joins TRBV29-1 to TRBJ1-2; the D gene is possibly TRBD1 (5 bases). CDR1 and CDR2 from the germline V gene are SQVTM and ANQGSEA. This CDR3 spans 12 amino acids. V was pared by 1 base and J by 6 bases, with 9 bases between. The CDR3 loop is CSVEGQGDGYTF. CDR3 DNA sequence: TGCAGCGTTGAAGGCCAGGGCGATGGCTACACCTTC.

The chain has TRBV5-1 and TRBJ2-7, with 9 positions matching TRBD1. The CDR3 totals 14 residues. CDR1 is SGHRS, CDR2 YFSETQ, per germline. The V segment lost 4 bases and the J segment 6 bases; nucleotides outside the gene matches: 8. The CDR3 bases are TGCGCCAGCAGCGCTGGACAGGGGTCCCTCGAGCAGTACTTC. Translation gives CASSAGQGSLEQYF.